The source of this TCR beta chain is a study of CD8+ T cells in alopecia areata. The overall study: Treatment of the treated patients consisted of oral tofacitinib, 5 to 10 mg twice daily. Overall study results and limits: Tofacitinib significantly lowered scalp clonality and expanded CD8+ clones among the top 100.

Treatment meaning: oral pan-JAK inhibitor, 5-10 mg twice daily. Those with alopecia areata gave lesional scalp punch biopsies and peripheral blood. With 4 bases clipped from V and 6 bases from J, the junction kept 9 bases outside the gene matches. Germline assignment: CDR1 SGHAT and CDR2 FQNNGV. The CDR3 spans 15 residues. The sequencing template was cDNA reverse transcribed from extracted RNA. Here immunoSEQ multiplex PCR was the method, and the copy in TCRdb shows in-frame clones only, minus some. The sample includes 150,000 to 200,000 clones, roughly 70% seen only once; the top ten take approximately 1.3%. Comments on this clone: Its antigen is unidentified.

The chain recombines TRBV11-2 with TRBJ2-1; TRBD1 aligns across 7 bases. The specimen was CD4+ T cells sorted from blood, collected at roughly week 49, from a patient treated with tofacitinib. This sequence originates from a human donor with alopecia areata. The CDR3 spells CASSYRVGTVNEQFF. The CDR3 nucleotides read TGTGCCAGCAGCTATCGGGTCGGGACAGTCAATGAGCAGTTCTTC.